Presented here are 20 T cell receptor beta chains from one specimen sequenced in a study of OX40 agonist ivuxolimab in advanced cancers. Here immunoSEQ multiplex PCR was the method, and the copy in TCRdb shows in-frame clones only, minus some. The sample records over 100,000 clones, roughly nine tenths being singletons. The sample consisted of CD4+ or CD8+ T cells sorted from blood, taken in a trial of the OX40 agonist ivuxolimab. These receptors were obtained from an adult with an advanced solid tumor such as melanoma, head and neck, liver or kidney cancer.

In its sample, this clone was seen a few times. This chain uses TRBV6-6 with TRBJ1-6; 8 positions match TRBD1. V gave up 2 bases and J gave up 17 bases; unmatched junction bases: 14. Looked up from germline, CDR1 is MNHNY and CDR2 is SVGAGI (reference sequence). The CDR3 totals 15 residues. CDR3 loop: CASSYLGQGADLVHF. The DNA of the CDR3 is TGTGCCAGCAGTTACCTCGGGCAGGGGGCGGACCTAGTCCACTTT.

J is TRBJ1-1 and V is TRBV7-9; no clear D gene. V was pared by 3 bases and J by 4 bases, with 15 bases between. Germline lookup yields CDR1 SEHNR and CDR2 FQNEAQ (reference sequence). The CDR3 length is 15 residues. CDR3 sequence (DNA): TGTGCCAGCAGCTTTCTTGCGGCGGTCGGCACTGAAGCTTTCTTT. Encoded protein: CASSFLAAVGTEAFF.

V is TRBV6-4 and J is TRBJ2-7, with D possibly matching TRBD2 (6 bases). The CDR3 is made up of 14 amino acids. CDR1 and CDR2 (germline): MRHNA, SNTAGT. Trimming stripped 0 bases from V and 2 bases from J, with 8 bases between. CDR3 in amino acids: CASSDSGGAYEQYF. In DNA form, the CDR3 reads TGTGCCAGCAGTGACTCGGGGGGTGCCTACGAGCAGTACTTC.

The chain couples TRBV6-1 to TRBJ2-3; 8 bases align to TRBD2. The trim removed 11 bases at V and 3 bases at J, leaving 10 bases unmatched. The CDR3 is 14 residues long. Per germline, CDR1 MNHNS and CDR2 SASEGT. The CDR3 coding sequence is TGTGCCCTGAACGGGGGGGCCGGTACAGATACGCAGTATTTT. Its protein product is CALNGGAGTDTQYF.

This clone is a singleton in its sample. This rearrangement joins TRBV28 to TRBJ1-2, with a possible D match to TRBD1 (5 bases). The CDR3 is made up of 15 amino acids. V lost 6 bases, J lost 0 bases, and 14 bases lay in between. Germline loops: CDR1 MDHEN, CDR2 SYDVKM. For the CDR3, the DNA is TGTGCCAGCAGCTCTAAAGGGGCGCCTAACTATGGCTACACCTTC. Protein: CASSSKGAPNYGYTF.

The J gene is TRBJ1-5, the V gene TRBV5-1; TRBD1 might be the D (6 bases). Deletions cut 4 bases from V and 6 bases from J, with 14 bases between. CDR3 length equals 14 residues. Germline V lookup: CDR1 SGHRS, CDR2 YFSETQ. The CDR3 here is CASSPQGLGQPQHF. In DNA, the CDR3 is TGCGCCAGCAGCCCTCAGGGGTTGGGTCAGCCCCAGCATTTT.

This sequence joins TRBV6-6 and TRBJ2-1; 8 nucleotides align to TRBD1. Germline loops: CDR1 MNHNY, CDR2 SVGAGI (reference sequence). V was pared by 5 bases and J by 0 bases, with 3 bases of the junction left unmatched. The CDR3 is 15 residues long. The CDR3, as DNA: TGTGCCAGCAGTAGGGACAGGAGCTCCTACAATGAGCAGTTCTTC. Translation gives CASSRDRSSYNEQFF.

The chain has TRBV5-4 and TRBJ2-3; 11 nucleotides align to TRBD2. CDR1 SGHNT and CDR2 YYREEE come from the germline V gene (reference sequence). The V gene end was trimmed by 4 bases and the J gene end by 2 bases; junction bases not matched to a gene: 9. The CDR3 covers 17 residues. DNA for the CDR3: TGTGCCAGCAGCGGACCGGGACTAGCGGACCTCACAGATACGCAGTATTTT. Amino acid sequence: CASSGPGLADLTDTQYF. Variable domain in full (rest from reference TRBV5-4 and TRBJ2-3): ETGVTQSPTHLIKTRGQQVTLRCSSQSGHNTVSWYQQALGQGPQFIFQYYREEENGRGNFPPRFSGLQFPNYSSELNVNALELDDSALYLCASSGPGLADLTDTQYFGPGTRLTVL.

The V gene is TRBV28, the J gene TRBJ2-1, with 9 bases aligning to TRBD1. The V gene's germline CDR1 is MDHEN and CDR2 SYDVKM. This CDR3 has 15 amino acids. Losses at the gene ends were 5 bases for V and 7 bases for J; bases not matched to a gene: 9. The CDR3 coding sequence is TGTGCCAGCAGTGAACAGGGGGCGCTTTTTAATGAGCAGTTCTTC. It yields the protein CASSEQGALFNEQFF.

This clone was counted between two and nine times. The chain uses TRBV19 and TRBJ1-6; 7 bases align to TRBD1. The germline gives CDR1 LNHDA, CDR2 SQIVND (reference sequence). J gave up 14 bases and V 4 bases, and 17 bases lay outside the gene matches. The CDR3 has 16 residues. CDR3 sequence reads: CASSTPLTRTGFTLHF. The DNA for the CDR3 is TGTGCCAGTAGTACTCCTCTCACCCGGACAGGTTTCACCCTCCACTTT.

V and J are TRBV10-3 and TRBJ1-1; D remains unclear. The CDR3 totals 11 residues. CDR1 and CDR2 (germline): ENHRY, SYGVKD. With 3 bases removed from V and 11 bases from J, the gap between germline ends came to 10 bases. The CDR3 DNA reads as TGTGCCATCAGTGAAGAGGGCGCGGCTTTCTTT. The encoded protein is CAISEEGAAFF.

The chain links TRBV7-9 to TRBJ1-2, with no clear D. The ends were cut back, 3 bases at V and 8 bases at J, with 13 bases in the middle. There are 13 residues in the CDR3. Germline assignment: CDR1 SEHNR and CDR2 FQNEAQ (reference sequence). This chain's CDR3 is CASSFQFMRGYTF. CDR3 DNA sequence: TGTGCCAGCAGCTTCCAATTTATGAGGGGCTACACCTTC.

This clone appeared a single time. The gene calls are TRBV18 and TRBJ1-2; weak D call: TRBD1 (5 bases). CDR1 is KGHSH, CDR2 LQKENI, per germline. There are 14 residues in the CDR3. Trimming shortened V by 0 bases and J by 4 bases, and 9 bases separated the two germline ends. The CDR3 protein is CASSPPGTGYGYTF. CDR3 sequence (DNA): TGTGCCAGCTCACCACCGGGGACGGGCTATGGCTACACCTTC.

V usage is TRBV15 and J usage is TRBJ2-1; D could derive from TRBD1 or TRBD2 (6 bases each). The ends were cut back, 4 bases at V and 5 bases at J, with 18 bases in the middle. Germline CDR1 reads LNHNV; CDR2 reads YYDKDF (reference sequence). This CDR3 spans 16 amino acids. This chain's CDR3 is CATSKLNWGANNEQFF. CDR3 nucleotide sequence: TGTGCCACCAGCAAATTGAATTGGGGGGCTAACAATGAGCAGTTCTTC.

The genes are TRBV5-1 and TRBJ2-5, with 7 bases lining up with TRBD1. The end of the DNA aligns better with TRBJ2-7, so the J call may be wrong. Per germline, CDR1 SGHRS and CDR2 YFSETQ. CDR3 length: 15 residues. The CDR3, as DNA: TGCGCCAGCAGCTTGGAAGCTACAGGGGCCTACGAGCAGTACTTC. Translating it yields CASSLEATGAYEQYF.

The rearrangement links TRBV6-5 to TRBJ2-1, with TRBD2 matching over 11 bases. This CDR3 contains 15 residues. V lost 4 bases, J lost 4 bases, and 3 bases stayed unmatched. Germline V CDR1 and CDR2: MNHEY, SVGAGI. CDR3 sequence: CASSSTSGVYNEQFF. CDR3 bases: TGTGCCAGCAGTTCGACTAGCGGGGTGTACAATGAGCAGTTCTTC.

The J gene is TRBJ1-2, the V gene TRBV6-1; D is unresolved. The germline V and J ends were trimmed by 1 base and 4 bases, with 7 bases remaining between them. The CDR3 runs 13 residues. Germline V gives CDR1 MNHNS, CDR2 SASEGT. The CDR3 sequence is CASSEGGTYGYTF. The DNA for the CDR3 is TGTGCCAGCAGTGAAGGCGGAACCTATGGCTACACCTTC.

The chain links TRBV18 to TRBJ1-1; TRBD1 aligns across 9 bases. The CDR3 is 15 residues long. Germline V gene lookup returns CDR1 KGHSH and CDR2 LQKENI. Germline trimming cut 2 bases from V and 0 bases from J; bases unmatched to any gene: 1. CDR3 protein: CASSPNRGLNTEAFF. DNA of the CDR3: TGTGCCAGCTCACCAAACAGGGGGCTGAACACTGAAGCTTTCTTT.

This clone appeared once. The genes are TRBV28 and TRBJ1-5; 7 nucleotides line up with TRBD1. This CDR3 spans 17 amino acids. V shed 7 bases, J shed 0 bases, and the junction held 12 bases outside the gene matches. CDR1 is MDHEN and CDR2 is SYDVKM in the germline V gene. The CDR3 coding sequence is TGTGCCAGCACATCCGGGACAGCAAGCGATAGCAATCAGCCCCAGCATTTT. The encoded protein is CASTSGTASDSNQPQHF.

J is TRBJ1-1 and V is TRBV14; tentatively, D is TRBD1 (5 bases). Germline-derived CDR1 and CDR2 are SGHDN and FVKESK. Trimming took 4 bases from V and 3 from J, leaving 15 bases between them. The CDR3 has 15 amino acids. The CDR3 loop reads CASSPDGGLYTEAFF. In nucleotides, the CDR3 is TGTGCCAGCAGCCCAGACGGGGGTTTATACACTGAAGCTTTCTTT.